This TCR beta chain was retrieved from a study of T cells in tumors and immune-related adverse events. Germline assignment: CDR1 SQVTM and CDR2 ANQGSEA. The CDR3 is 12 amino acids. The germline V and J ends were trimmed by 0 bases and 3 bases, with 5 bases remaining between them. Generated by immunoSEQ multiplex PCR, the TCRdb table keeps only in-frame clones and is missing some. The table has about 11,000 clones, 85% to 95% seen once. The source of this sequence is a female donor with metastatic renal cell carcinoma. Material: lymph node tissue, obtained from a patient treated with anti-PD-1 therapy. The chain employs TRBV29-1 and TRBJ1-2, with D hard to call. CDR3 DNA sequence: TGCAGCGTTGAAGATCTGGACTATGGCTACACCTTC. Amino acid sequence: CSVEDLDYGYTF.